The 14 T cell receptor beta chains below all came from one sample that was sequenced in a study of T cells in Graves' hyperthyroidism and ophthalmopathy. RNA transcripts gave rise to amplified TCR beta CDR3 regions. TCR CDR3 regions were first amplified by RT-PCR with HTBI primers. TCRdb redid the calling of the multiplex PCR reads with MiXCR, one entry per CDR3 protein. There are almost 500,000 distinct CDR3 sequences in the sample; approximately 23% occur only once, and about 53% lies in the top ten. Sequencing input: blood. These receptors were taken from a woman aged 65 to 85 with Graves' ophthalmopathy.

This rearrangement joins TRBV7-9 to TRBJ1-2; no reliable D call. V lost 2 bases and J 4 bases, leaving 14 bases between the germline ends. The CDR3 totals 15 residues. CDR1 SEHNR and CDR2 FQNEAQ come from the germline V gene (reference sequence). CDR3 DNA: TGTGCCAGCAGCTTATCCCCCGAAACTTCCTATGGCTACACCTTC. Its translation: CASSLSPETSYGYTF.

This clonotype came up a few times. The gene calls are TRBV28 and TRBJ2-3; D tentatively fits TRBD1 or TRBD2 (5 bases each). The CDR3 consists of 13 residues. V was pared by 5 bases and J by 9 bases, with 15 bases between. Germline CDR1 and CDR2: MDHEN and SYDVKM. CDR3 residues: CASSRRGGPTQYF. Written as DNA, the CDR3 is TGTGCCAGCAGTCGTCGGGGCGGCCCAACGCAGTATTTT.

The DNA of the CDR3 is TGCAGTGCTCAGAGAGGACAGGGGGACTACACCTTC. Its protein product is CSAQRGQGDYTF. The V and J genes are TRBV20-1 and TRBJ1-2, with 10 bases fitting TRBD1. The V gene's germline CDR1 is DFQATT and CDR2 SNEGSKA (reference sequence). After removal of 5 bases from V and 10 bases from J, the junction contained 7 bases not matched to a gene. There are 12 residues in the CDR3.

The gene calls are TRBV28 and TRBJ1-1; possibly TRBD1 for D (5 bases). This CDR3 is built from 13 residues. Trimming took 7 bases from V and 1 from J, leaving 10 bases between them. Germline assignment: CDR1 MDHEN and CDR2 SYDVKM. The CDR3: CASKTGGNTEAFF. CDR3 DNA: TGTGCCAGCAAGACGGGGGGGAACACTGAAGCTTTCTTT.

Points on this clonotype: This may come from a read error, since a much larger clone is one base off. The CDR3 region is CASSPGRQNTEPFF. The DNA of the CDR3 is TGTGCCAGCTCGCCGGGACGGCAGAACACTGAACCTTTCTTT. This chain connects TRBV18 to TRBJ1-1; D is possibly TRBD1 (5 bases). Germline V gene data show CDR1 as KGHSH and CDR2 as LQKENI. The length of the CDR3 is 14 residues.

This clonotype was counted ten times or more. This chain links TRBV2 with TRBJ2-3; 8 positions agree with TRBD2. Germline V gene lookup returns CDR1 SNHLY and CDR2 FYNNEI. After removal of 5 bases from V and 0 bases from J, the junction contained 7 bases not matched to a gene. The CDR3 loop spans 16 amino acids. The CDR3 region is CASSPTSGASTDTQYF. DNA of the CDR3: TGTGCCAGCAGTCCCACTAGCGGTGCTAGCACAGATACGCAGTATTTT.

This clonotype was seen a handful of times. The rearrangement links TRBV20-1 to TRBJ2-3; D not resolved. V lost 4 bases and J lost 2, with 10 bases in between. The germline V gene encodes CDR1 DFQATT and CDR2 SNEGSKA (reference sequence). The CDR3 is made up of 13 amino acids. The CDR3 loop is CSAIDLTTDTQYF. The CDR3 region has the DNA TGCAGTGCTATTGATCTTACCACAGATACGCAGTATTTT.

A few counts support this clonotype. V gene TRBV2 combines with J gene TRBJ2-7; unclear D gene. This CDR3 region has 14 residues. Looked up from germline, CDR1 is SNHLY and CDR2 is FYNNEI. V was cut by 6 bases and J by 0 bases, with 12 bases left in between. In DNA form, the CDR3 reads TGTGCCAGCAGGGAACGGTCTCTCTCCTACGAGCAGTACTTC. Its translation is CASRERSLSYEQYF. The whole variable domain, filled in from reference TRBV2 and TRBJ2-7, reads EPEVTQTPSHQVTQMGQEVILRCVPISNHLYFYWYRQILGQKVEFLVSFYNNEISEKSEIFDDQFSVERPDGSNFTLKIRSTKLEDSAMYFCASRERSLSYEQYFGPGTRLTVT.

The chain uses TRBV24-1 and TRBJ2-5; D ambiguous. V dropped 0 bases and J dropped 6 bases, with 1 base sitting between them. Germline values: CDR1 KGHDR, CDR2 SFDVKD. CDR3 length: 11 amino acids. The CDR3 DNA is TGTGCCACCAGTGATTTGAAGACCCAGTACTTC. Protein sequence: CATSDLKTQYF.

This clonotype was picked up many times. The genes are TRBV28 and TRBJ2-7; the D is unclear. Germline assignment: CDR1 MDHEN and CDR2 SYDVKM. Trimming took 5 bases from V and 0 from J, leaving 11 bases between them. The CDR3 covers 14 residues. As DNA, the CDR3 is TGTGCCAGCAGTCCCGCAATGAGCTCCTACGAGCAGTACTTC. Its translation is CASSPAMSSYEQYF.

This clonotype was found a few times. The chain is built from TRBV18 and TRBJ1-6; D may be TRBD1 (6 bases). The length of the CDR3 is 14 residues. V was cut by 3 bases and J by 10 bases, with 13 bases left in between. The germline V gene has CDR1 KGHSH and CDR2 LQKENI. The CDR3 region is CASSPTGGESPLHF. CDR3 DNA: TGTGCCAGCTCACCGACAGGTGGGGAATCACCCCTCCACTTT.

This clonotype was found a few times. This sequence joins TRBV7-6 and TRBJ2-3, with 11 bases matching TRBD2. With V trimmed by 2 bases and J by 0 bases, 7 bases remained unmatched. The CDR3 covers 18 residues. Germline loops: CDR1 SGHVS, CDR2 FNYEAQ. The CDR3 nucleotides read TGTGCCAGCAGCTTAACCGGGACTAGCGGACTCAGCACAGATACGCAGTATTTT. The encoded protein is CASSLTGTSGLSTDTQYF. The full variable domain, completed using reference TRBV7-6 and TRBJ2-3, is GAGVSQSPRYKVTKRGQDVALRCDPISGHVSLYWYRQALGQGPEFLTYFNYEAQQDKSGLPNDRFSAERPEGSISTLTIQRTEQRDSAMYRCASSLTGTSGLSTDTQYFGPGTRLTVL.

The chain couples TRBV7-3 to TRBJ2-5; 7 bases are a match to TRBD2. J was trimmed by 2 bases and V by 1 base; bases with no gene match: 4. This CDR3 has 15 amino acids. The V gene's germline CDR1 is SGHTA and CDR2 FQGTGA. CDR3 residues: CASSLRGGLQETQYF. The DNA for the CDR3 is TGTGCCAGCAGCTTAAGGGGGGGACTACAAGAGACCCAGTACTTC.

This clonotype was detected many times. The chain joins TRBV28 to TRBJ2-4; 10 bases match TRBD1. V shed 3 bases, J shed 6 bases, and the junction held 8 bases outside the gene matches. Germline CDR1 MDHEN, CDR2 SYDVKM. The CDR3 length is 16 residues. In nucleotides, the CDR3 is TGTGCCAGCAGTTTTGGGGGACAGGGGATTCTAAACATTCAGTACTTC. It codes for CASSFGGQGILNIQYF.